Shown below are 4 T cell receptor beta chains from a single sample sequenced in a study of graft-versus-host responses after intestinal transplantation. These TCRs are of unknown antigen specificity. Clones were read by immunoSEQ multiplex PCR, and TCRdb kept only the in-frame ones, dropping some. The sample contains approximately 90,000 clones, around nine tenths of which appear only once. The material sequenced was unstimulated CD8+ T cells sorted from spleen or lymph node cells, taken before intestinal transplant. The receptors come from a human donor who received an intestinal transplant.

The V and J genes are TRBV4-1 and TRBJ2-5; D perhaps matches TRBD2 (5 bases). The CDR3 loop spans 19 amino acids. V was pared by 2 bases and J by 2 bases, with 24 bases between. CDR1 is MGHRA and CDR2 is YSYEKL in the germline V gene. In DNA form, the CDR3 reads TGCGCCAGCAGCCAATCAACAGTCGGTCCGAGGGTTTTTCAAGAGACCCAGTACTTC. Encoded protein: CASSQSTVGPRVFQETQYF.

The chain combines TRBV13 with TRBJ2-1; D uncertain. The V end was cut by 2 bases, the J end by 0 bases, with 11 bases between. This CDR3 region has 16 residues. Per germline, CDR1 PRHDT and CDR2 FYEKMQ (reference sequence). In nucleotides, the CDR3 is TGTGCCAGCAGCTTACTTGGTTACCGCTCCTACAATGAGCAGTTCTTC. Amino acids: CASSLLGYRSYNEQFF.

This chain uses TRBV6-5 with TRBJ2-7, with D possibly TRBD1 on 6 matching bases. With 0 bases removed from V and 3 bases from J, the gap between germline ends came to 6 bases. The CDR3 totals 13 residues. Germline CDR1 MNHEY, CDR2 SVGAGI. Here the CDR3 reads CASSYSDSYEQYF. The DNA of the CDR3 is TGTGCCAGCAGTTACTCGGACAGCTACGAGCAGTACTTC.

This rearrangement joins TRBV27 to TRBJ1-5, with TRBD1 as a possible D gene (5 bases). This CDR3 is 14 amino acids long. Germline V gene lookup returns CDR1 MNHEY and CDR2 SMNVEV (reference sequence). V lost 3 bases and J 3 bases, leaving 9 bases between the germline ends. This chain's CDR3 is CASSLGQNNQPQHF. The CDR3 DNA follows: TGTGCCAGCAGTTTGGGGCAAAACAATCAGCCCCAGCATTTT.